Shown below are 6 T cell receptor beta chains from a single sample sequenced in a study of memory CD4+ T cells and cytomegalovirus serostatus. Sequenced by immunoSEQ multiplex PCR; TCRdb stores in-frame clones only, minus some. The data contain 70,000 or so clones, roughly three quarters of them singletons. Single viable CD3+CD4+CD8-CD45RO+ cells were sorted as the memory CD4+ T cells. The sample was memory CD4+ T cells from blood. All receptors derive from an adult in good health and CMV-seropositive.

Points on this clone: At one of its ends the junction is not consistent with the germline gene, which may arise from a read error. The chain has TRBV7-7 and TRBJ2-5; 10 nucleotides align to TRBD2. Germline V gives CDR1 SSHAT, CDR2 FNYEAQ (reference sequence). The CDR3 consists of 15 residues. CDR3 nucleotides: TGTGCTAGCAGCCCAATAGCGGGGGGCGGAGAGACCCAGTACTTC. Translated: CASSPIAGGGETQYF.

The chain recombines TRBV7-2 with TRBJ2-7; TRBD2 aligns across 7 bases. This CDR3 is built from 16 residues. CDR1 and CDR2 from the germline V gene are SGHTA and FQGNSA. Trimming took 5 bases from V and 6 from J; bases not matched to a gene: 16. Here the CDR3 reads CASSNPLFRGVREQYF. CDR3 in DNA: TGTGCCAGCAGCAACCCCCTCTTCCGGGGGGTACGCGAGCAGTACTTC.

V gene TRBV19 combines with J gene TRBJ2-1; perhaps TRBD1 as D (5 bases). Looked up from germline, CDR1 is LNHDA and CDR2 is SQIVND (reference sequence). V lost 5 bases and J lost 5, with 10 bases in between. CDR3 size: 13 residues. The CDR3 sequence is CASSVVGDNEQFF. The CDR3 DNA follows: TGTGCCAGTAGTGTGGTAGGGGACAATGAGCAGTTCTTC.

The V and J genes are TRBV2 and TRBJ2-7; D is undetermined. The V end was cut by 0 bases, the J end by 0 bases, with 9 bases between. CDR3 length equals 15 residues. Germline V gives CDR1 SNHLY, CDR2 FYNNEI. CDR3 residues: CASSEAPAFSYEQYF. The CDR3 DNA is TGTGCCAGCAGTGAAGCGCCGGCGTTCTCCTACGAGCAGTACTTC.

Only a few counts were recorded for this clone. The V and J genes are TRBV10-2 and TRBJ2-1; 9 positions agree with TRBD1. J was trimmed by 12 bases and V by 5 bases; bases with no gene match: 8. There are 13 residues in the CDR3. Looked up from germline, CDR1 is WSHSY and CDR2 is SAAADI. The CDR3 sequence: CASSRGQGIGQFF. The CDR3 DNA sequence: TGCGCCAGCAGTCGCGGACAGGGGATCGGGCAGTTCTTC.

J is TRBJ1-1 and V is TRBV7-8, with D unresolved. The CDR3 spans 14 residues. Between the trimmed V and J ends, which lost 3 bases and 3 bases, there was a span of 11 bases. Germline CDR1 SGHVS, CDR2 FQNEAQ. The CDR3 coding sequence is TGTGCCAGCAGCTTCACGGATGGGGACACTGAAGCTTTCTTT. Residues: CASSFTDGDTEAFF.